This is a list of T cell receptor beta chains from one sample in a study of blood T cell repertoires in COVID-19. Sequencing was performed with immunoSEQ multiplex PCR; in TCRdb, only in-frame clones are kept and a portion is missing. The repertoire holds 150,000 to 200,000 clones, with roughly 77% as singletons. The material sequenced was peripheral blood. Source of these receptors: a woman in her 40s with COVID-19, enrolled during active disease. Both conserved end residues are part of each CDR3.

V gene: TRBV7-9
CDR3 protein: CASSLDSSTDTQYF

V gene: TRBV24-1
CDR3 protein: CATSAAETDTQYF

V gene: TRBV4-1
CDR3 protein: CASSLLQADNSPLHF

V gene: TRBV5-1
CDR3 protein: CASSLEEHYGYTF

V gene: TRBV19
CDR3 protein: CASSALAGGTSYNEQFF

V gene: TRBV6-6
CDR3 protein: CASRFSSGVYNEQFF

V gene: TRBV2
CDR3 protein: CASTLDSLYNEQFF

V gene: TRBV19
CDR3 protein: CASVASRGFLRDTEAFF

V gene: TRBV4-1
CDR3 protein: CASSQYATGAGGYTF

V gene: TRBV7-9
CDR3 protein: CASSYDRGGNQPQHF

V gene: TRBV4-2
CDR3 protein: CASSQWGPGQRIEGARPTNEKLFF

V gene: TRBV4-1
CDR3 protein: CASSPSGYSYNEQFF

V gene: TRBV24-1
CDR3 protein: CATSDEDTLIDEQFF

V gene: TRBV5-1
CDR3 protein: CASAAGGGGETQYF

V gene: TRBV4-3
CDR3 protein: CASSQVVRSTSTDTQYF

V gene: TRBV28
CDR3 protein: CASNLAGGTDTQYF

V gene: TRBV6-1
CDR3 protein: CASSESGGMTYEQYF

V gene: TRBV5-1
CDR3 protein: CASSPTGVSSGNTIYF

V gene: TRBV5-6
CDR3 protein: CASSLLTTSGQETQYF

V gene: TRBV4-2
CDR3 protein: CASSQDAGLSSYNEQFF

V gene: TRBV6-5
CDR3 protein: CASSPPDRFYEQYF

V gene: TRBV15
CDR3 protein: CATSRGGGVGGLNTEAFF

V gene: TRBV7-2
CDR3 protein: CASSQQGASGYTF

V gene: TRBV2
CDR3 protein: CASTLTASNQPQHF

V gene: TRBV3-1/TRBV3-2
CDR3 protein: CASSQGGLAGLYEQYF

V gene: TRBV14
CDR3 protein: CASSRQWNTEAFF

V gene: TRBV30
CDR3 protein: CAWSVPSTGRGNEKLFF

V gene: TRBV6-5
CDR3 protein: CATSGYNEQFF

V gene: TRBV7-6
CDR3 protein: CASSLLSGLAGANGELFF

V gene: TRBV6-6
CDR3 protein: CASSYRQGDGYTF

V gene: TRBV19
CDR3 protein: CASSIGTGAYGYTF

V gene: TRBV6-4
CDR3 protein: CASSAGAAYGYTF

V gene: TRBV4-3
CDR3 protein: CASVPGQSSTTNEKLFF

V gene: TRBV9
CDR3 protein: CASSAGYTEAFF

V gene: TRBV6-1
CDR3 protein: CASSEDSHHYGYTF

V gene: TRBV29-1
CDR3 protein: CSVEGLAGEGGNIQYF